Following are 2 T cell receptor beta chains from one sample sequenced in a study of human T cells and chemical hapten exposure. TCRdb passed the RACE reads through MiXCR, listing each CDR3 protein once. This table holds about 160,000 distinct CDR3 sequences, roughly 26% found once. Time point: patch test 3, about 24 weeks after DPC sensitization. Stated treatment: therapeutic diphenylcyclopropenone sensitization with weekly scalp DPC. The sequencing here drew on whole blood, taken in connection with sensitization to the hapten diphenylcyclopropenone (DPC). The receptors were gathered from a woman aged 18-29 years with alopecia areata. Some clones in this sample may be carry-over from other donors' samples.

This chain connects TRBV6-1 to TRBJ1-2; 8 bases fit TRBD1. The germline gives CDR1 MNHNS, CDR2 SASEGT. J lost 5 bases, V lost 6 bases, and 11 bases had no gene match. CDR3 length: 15 residues. CDR3 nucleotide sequence: TGTGCCAGCAGCGCCCCAGACAGGGGACTATATGGCTACACCTTC. Translation: CASSAPDRGLYGYTF.

The J gene is TRBJ1-1, the V gene TRBV12-3 or TRBV12-4, with D possibly being TRBD1 (5 bases). The length of the CDR3 is 12 residues. With 6 bases removed from V and 6 bases from J, the gap between germline ends came to 11 bases. CDR3 loop: CASSATGAEAFF. CDR3 coding DNA: TGTGCCAGCAGCGCGACGGGGGCTGAAGCTTTCTTT.